This T cell receptor (beta chain) came from a study of shared clonotypes between healthy human individuals. The CDR3 is 23 residues long. The germline V gene has CDR1 ENHRY and CDR2 SYGVKD. The ends lost 0 bases at V and 6 bases at J; junction bases unmatched: 29. An even split of each subset's genomic DNA across several immunoSEQ plates was performed. Assay used: immunoSEQ multiplex PCR; TCRdb lists only in-frame clones, some missing. The repertoire holds 2,500,000 or so clones, with 85% to 95% as singletons. Study-wide results and caveats: An effect of sequencing depth on clonotype sharing among donors was expected. The generation probabilities recorded for non-shared clonotypes fell below those of clonotypes shared by all four donors.

As to this clone: The antigen is undetermined.

The sequence was obtained from a man in his late teens or twenties in good health. Input material: naive CD4+ T cells sorted from blood. Specified subset: CD45RA+ positively selected. The J gene is TRBJ2-1, the V gene TRBV10-3; 7 nucleotides line up with TRBD2. This chain's CDR3 is CAISESSEELAPPNKLVSNEQFF. The CDR3 DNA reads as TGTGCCATCAGTGAGTCTTCCGAGGAACTAGCGCCCCCCAACAAATTAGTCTCCAATGAGCAGTTCTTC.